This paragraph covers one T cell receptor beta chain sequence. Its specificity is not known. The V gene's germline CDR1 is KGHDR and CDR2 SFDVKD. The CDR3 has 15 residues. Trimming cost V 10 bases and J 3 bases, with 17 bases left between them. This record belongs to a study of response to subunit inactivated influenza vaccine. General study results and limits: Authors suggested each seasonal flu vaccination may recruit only limited numbers of new T cells.

TCRdb called the RT-PCR reads again in MiXCR, with one record for every CDR3 protein. The sample has about 240,000 distinct CDR3 sequences; about 12% are singletons. The chain uses TRBV24-1 and TRBJ2-2, with a possible D match to TRBD2 (5 bases). The source material was non-naive T cells sorted from PBMCs, sampled roughly 15 days before vaccination. This sequence originates from a man between 45 and 60 years old who received an inactivated influenza vaccine. CDR3 loop: CATRGAEADTGELFF. The CDR3 region has the DNA TGTGCCACGCGAGGAGCGGAGGCGGACACCGGGGAGCTGTTTTTT.